Each of the 25 T cell receptor beta chains below was sequenced from the same sample in a study of blood T cell repertoires in COVID-19. Measured with immunoSEQ multiplex PCR; TCRdb has only the in-frame clones, and not every one. The table shows 64,000 or so clones, with 65% to 90% occurring only once. The sequenced material came from peripheral blood. These receptors originate from a middle-aged man with acute or convalescent COVID-19.

This chain uses TRBV5-4 with TRBJ1-1; 7 bases align to TRBD1. The CDR3 is made up of 14 amino acids. Per the germline V gene, CDR1 is SGHNT and CDR2 is YYREEE (reference sequence). V trimming: 4 bases; J trimming: 5 bases; junction bases outside the gene matches: 8. The CDR3 loop is CASSQTGVDTEAFF. CDR3 nucleotide sequence: TGTGCCAGCAGCCAAACAGGGGTGGATACTGAAGCTTTCTTT.

J is TRBJ1-2 and V is TRBV7-6; maybe TRBD1 (6 bases). The CDR3 loop spans 13 amino acids. Looked up from germline, CDR1 is SGHVS and CDR2 is FNYEAQ. The germline V and J ends were trimmed by 6 bases and 4 bases, with 12 bases remaining between them. The DNA for the CDR3 is TGTGCCAGCAGTCACAGGGACGGCTATGGCTACACCTTC. It codes for CASSHRDGYGYTF.

The rearrangement links TRBV2 to TRBJ2-2; 11 bases are a match to TRBD1. The germline V gene encodes CDR1 SNHLY and CDR2 FYNNEI. The J segment lost 4 bases and the V segment lost 6 bases, leaving 4 bases of the junction unmatched. The CDR3 sequence is 15 residues long. The CDR3 sequence: CASSPGTGGTGELFF. DNA of the CDR3: TGTGCCAGCAGCCCCGGGACAGGGGGCACCGGGGAGCTGTTTTTT.

This chain connects TRBV4-2 to TRBJ1-6; D gene ambiguous. The CDR3 has 18 residues. CDR1 and CDR2 from the germline V gene are LGHNA and YNFKEQ. With 0 bases removed from V and 0 bases from J, the gap between germline ends came to 12 bases. As DNA, the CDR3 is TGTGCCAGCAGCCAAGAGAATCCGCGGAGCTCCTATAATTCACCCCTCCACTTT. It specifies CASSQENPRSSYNSPLHF.

This chain links TRBV5-8 with TRBJ2-5; 11 nucleotides agree with TRBD2. Germline CDR1 SGHTS, CDR2 YDEGEE. With V trimmed by 5 bases and J by 7 bases, 7 bases remained unmatched. This CDR3 region has 14 residues. The CDR3, as DNA: TGTGCCAGCAGTCCGGGACTAGCGGAAGGGACCCAGTACTTC. Encoded protein: CASSPGLAEGTQYF.

The chain employs TRBV5-4 and TRBJ2-3; perhaps TRBD1 as D (6 bases). The CDR3 contains 13 residues. Trimming took 5 bases from V and 2 from J, leaving 9 bases between them. CDR1 is SGHNT and CDR2 is YYREEE in the germline V gene (reference sequence). This CDR3 is CASSNRATDTQYF. CDR3 bases: TGTGCCAGCAGTAACAGGGCCACAGATACGCAGTATTTT.

The chain combines TRBV27 with TRBJ2-5; a weak D match, TRBD1 (5 bases). The germline gives CDR1 MNHEY, CDR2 SMNVEV (reference sequence). The length of the CDR3 is 15 residues. The V end was cut by 6 bases, the J end by 9 bases, with 23 bases between. DNA of the CDR3: TGTGCCAGCAGCTCACCTTTAACCCTATCAGGGCCCCAGTACTTC. This encodes CASSSPLTLSGPQYF.

The J gene is TRBJ1-3, the V gene TRBV6-5; D not certain. Trimming pared 6 bases from V and 0 bases from J, leaving 12 bases between. The germline V gene encodes CDR1 MNHEY and CDR2 SVGAGI. CDR3 length: 15 residues. The CDR3 nucleotides read TGTGCCAGCAGGAGCGTGGGGAGCTCTGGAAACACCATATATTTT. Amino acid sequence: CASRSVGSSGNTIYF.

V gene TRBV7-2 combines with J gene TRBJ1-4; D is ambiguous. Germline lookup yields CDR1 SGHTA and CDR2 FQGNSA. With 5 bases removed from V and 0 bases from J, the gap between germline ends came to 7 bases. The CDR3 runs 14 residues. In nucleotides, the CDR3 is TGTGCCAGCAGCCCATTTGCAACTAATGAAAAACTGTTTTTT. It encodes CASSPFATNEKLFF.

The chain joins TRBV28 to TRBJ2-7; maybe TRBD1 (7 bases). Trimming took 2 bases from V and 0 from J, leaving 11 bases between them. The CDR3 spans 15 residues. In germline, CDR1 is MDHEN, CDR2 SYDVKM. The CDR3 protein is CASSLGGGGSYEQYF. The CDR3 DNA reads as TGTGCCAGCAGTTTAGGAGGGGGCGGCTCCTACGAGCAGTACTTC.

The V and J genes are TRBV3-1 (or the pseudogene TRBV3-2) and TRBJ1-3; unclear D gene. Trimming cost V 4 bases and J 1 base, with 8 bases left between them. Per germline, CDR1 LGHDT and CDR2 YNNKEL (reference sequence). CDR3 length equals 14 residues. CDR3 protein: CASSLLRSGNTIYF. CDR3 sequence (DNA): TGTGCCAGCAGCCTACTGAGATCTGGAAACACCATATATTTT.

The V gene is TRBV9, the J gene TRBJ1-5, with a weak D call TRBD1 (6 bases). Germline loops: CDR1 SGDLS, CDR2 YYNGEE. V shed 3 bases and J shed 4 bases, with 26 bases lying between them. The CDR3 has 19 amino acids. CDR3 coding DNA: TGTGCCAGCAGCGACGAAACAGGGTACACCGACCTCCCGAATCAGCCCCAGCATTTT. It translates to CASSDETGYTDLPNQPQHF.

The chain recombines TRBV30 with TRBJ2-7; D remains unclear. In germline, CDR1 is GTSNPN, CDR2 SVGIG (reference sequence). Trimming stripped 5 bases from V and 4 bases from J, with 9 bases between. The CDR3 consists of 11 residues. Here the CDR3 DNA reads TGTGCCTGGGGTTTGAGGTACGAGCAGTACTTC. Its protein product is CAWGLRYEQYF.

The genes are TRBV6-6 and TRBJ1-1, with 8 bases aligning to TRBD1. From germline, CDR1 is MNHNY and CDR2 SVGAGI (reference sequence). The J segment lost 5 bases and the V segment lost 6 bases, leaving 8 bases of the junction unmatched. The CDR3 has 14 residues. The CDR3 nucleotides read TGTGCCAGCAGGCTGACAGGGGTGAGAACTGAAGCTTTCTTT. This encodes CASRLTGVRTEAFF.

In DNA, the CDR3 is TGTGCCAGCAGTCGAGGACAGGGGGGGCCAGATACGCAGTATTTT. This sequence encodes CASSRGQGGPDTQYF. The rearrangement uses TRBV11-2 and TRBJ2-3; TRBD1 matches 10 bases. The CDR3 totals 15 residues. Germline CDR1 and CDR2: SGHAT and FQNNGV. V lost 6 bases and J lost 4; bases outside the gene matches: 7. The full variable domain, rest sourced from reference TRBV11-2 and TRBJ2-3, is EAGVAQSPRYKIIEKRQSVAFWCNPISGHATLYWYQQILGQGPKLLIQFQNNGVVDDSQLPKDRFSAERLKGVDSTLKIQPAKLEDSAVYLCASSRGQGGPDTQYFGPGTRLTVL.

The chain uses TRBV11-1 and TRBJ2-5, with 12 bases matching TRBD2. Germline trimming cut 3 bases from V and 5 bases from J; bases unmatched to any gene: 7. The CDR3 is made up of 16 amino acids. The germline CDR1 and CDR2 sequences are SGHAT and FQDESV (reference sequence). The CDR3 DNA reads as TGTGCCAGCAGCTTTTTCCCTAGCGGGGGGGTTGAGACCCAGTACTTC. This translates into CASSFFPSGGVETQYF.

J is TRBJ2-7 and V is TRBV5-4; maybe TRBD2 (6 bases). The CDR3 consists of 14 residues. V was pared by 0 bases and J by 3 bases, with 10 bases between. CDR1 and CDR2 from the germline V gene are SGHNT and YYREEE (reference sequence). The CDR3 DNA reads TGTGCCAGCAGCTTGGGCGGGATGCTCTACGAGCAGTACTTC. It specifies CASSLGGMLYEQYF.

The chain carries TRBV14 and TRBJ1-2; D uncertain. CDR3 size: 13 residues. The germline V and J ends were trimmed by 0 bases and 8 bases, with 10 bases remaining between them. Germline V gives CDR1 SGHDN, CDR2 FVKESK. CDR3 loop: CASSQDESRGYTF. The CDR3, as DNA: TGTGCCAGCAGCCAAGATGAGAGTCGGGGCTACACCTTC.

The chain is built from TRBV20-1 and TRBJ1-2; D is undetermined. V lost 6 bases to trimming and J lost 1 base, with 6 bases between them. The germline gives CDR1 DFQATT, CDR2 SNEGSKA (reference sequence). This CDR3 has 11 amino acids. The CDR3 spells CSAFLNYGYTF. The CDR3 DNA reads TGCAGTGCCTTTCTTAACTATGGCTACACCTTC.

The chain links TRBV11-3 to TRBJ2-1; 8 positions match TRBD2. This CDR3 region has 16 residues. The trim removed 0 bases at V and 2 bases at J, leaving 3 bases unmatched. Germline V gene data show CDR1 as SGHNT and CDR2 as YENEEA. The CDR3, as DNA: TGTGCCAGCAGCTTAGATCGGGGGGGACCCTACAATGAGCAGTTCTTC. Translation: CASSLDRGGPYNEQFF.

This chain links TRBV5-3 with TRBJ2-5; the D is unclear. TRBV5-3 is marked as an open reading frame, function uncertain. The CDR3 runs to 12 residues. V shed 4 bases and J shed 5 bases, with 9 bases lying between them. The DNA for the CDR3 is TGTGCCAGAAGCCTCTACCGGGAGACCCAGTACTTC. This sequence encodes CARSLYRETQYF.

The chain joins TRBV2 to TRBJ2-1; 7 positions agree with TRBD1. The CDR3 contains 16 residues. Germline trimming cut 1 base from V and 2 bases from J; bases unmatched to any gene: 5. Germline CDR1 and CDR2: SNHLY and FYNNEI. The CDR3 loop is CASSEDRGTAYNEQFF. The CDR3 DNA reads TGTGCCAGCAGTGAAGATCGAGGGACAGCCTACAATGAGCAGTTCTTC.

This clone occurred once. The rearrangement links TRBV30 to TRBJ2-2; 7 nucleotides match TRBD1. This CDR3 contains 12 residues. After removal of 5 bases from V and 5 bases from J, the junction contained 2 bases not matched to a gene. The germline gives CDR1 GTSNPN, CDR2 SVGIG (reference sequence). Written as DNA, the CDR3 is TGTGCCTGGGACAGGGAAACCGGGGAGCTGTTTTTT. Encoded protein: CAWDRETGELFF.

The chain is built from TRBV5-6 and TRBJ2-5; TRBD1 matches 9 bases. The CDR3 length is 14 residues. Germline-derived CDR1 and CDR2 are SGHDT and YYEEEE. The V and J ends lost 4 bases and 3 bases, in that order; junction bases with no gene match: 4. The CDR3 region is CASSTRTGEETQYF. DNA of the CDR3: TGTGCCAGCAGCACCCGGACAGGGGAAGAGACCCAGTACTTC.

This chain uses TRBV30 with TRBJ1-6; D unclear. This CDR3 spans 14 amino acids. Germline-derived CDR1 and CDR2 are GTSNPN and SVGIG (reference sequence). V lost 0 bases to trimming and J lost 10 bases, with 13 bases between them. The CDR3 protein is CAWSVRGFGSPLHF. In nucleotides, the CDR3 is TGTGCCTGGAGTGTTCGAGGTTTCGGGTCACCCCTCCACTTT.